The 16 T cell receptor beta chains in this list originate from one sample, sequenced in a study of a mutant IDH1 vaccine in newly diagnosed glioma. These receptors have no identified antigens. Assay: immunoSEQ multiplex PCR; the TCRdb copy retains only in-frame clones and omits some. In the table there are 82,000 or so clones, 75% to 85% of which are singletons. Specified time point: week 23, last vaccination. The investigators gave 300 ug of mutant IDH1 20-mer peptide in each vaccine dose, together with topical imiquimod. The sequencing here drew on PBMCs, taken from a glioma patient whose treatment included an IDH1 peptide vaccine. Every receptor here comes from a man aged 25 to 40 with glioma. Some clones in this sample may be carry-over from other donors' samples.

This chain connects TRBV5-5 to TRBJ2-1, with D perhaps matching TRBD2 (5 bases). The CDR3 has 16 amino acids. V lost 5 bases and J 4 bases, leaving 19 bases between the germline ends. Germline V gene data show CDR1 as SGHKS and CDR2 as YYEKEE (reference sequence). This CDR3 reads CASRPLASASYNEQFF. CDR3 coding DNA: TGTGCCAGCAGGCCCCTAGCATCCGCCTCTTACAATGAGCAGTTCTTC. Together with reference TRBV5-5 and TRBJ2-1, the CDR3 gives the full variable domain: DAGVTQSPTHLIKTRGQQVTLRCSPISGHKSVSWYQQVLGQGPQFIFQYYEKEERGRGNFPDRFSARQFPNYSSELNVNALLLGDSALYLCASRPLASASYNEQFFGPGTRLTVL.

This rearrangement joins TRBV5-1 to TRBJ1-5; 9 nucleotides align to TRBD1. CDR3 size: 15 residues. With V trimmed by 1 base and J by 6 bases, 5 bases remained unmatched. Germline CDR1 and CDR2: SGHRS and YFSETQ. CDR3 region: CASSLTGGFSQPQHF. The CDR3 DNA sequence: TGCGCCAGCAGCTTGACAGGGGGCTTCAGTCAGCCCCAGCATTTT.

This rearrangement joins TRBV18 to TRBJ1-1; a possible D gene is TRBD1 (5 bases). V lost 2 bases and J lost 5, with 12 bases in between. The CDR3 length is 14 residues. CDR1 and CDR2 from the germline V gene are KGHSH and LQKENI. CDR3 nucleotides: TGTGCCAGCTCACCAAGGAGGGGTGGGACTGAAGCTTTCTTT. It is translated as CASSPRRGGTEAFF.

This clone turned up a few times. The chain recombines TRBV6-6 with TRBJ1-1; D call uncertain. Germline-derived CDR1 and CDR2 are MNHNY and SVGAGI (reference sequence). There are 12 residues in the CDR3. V shed 8 bases and J shed 1 base, with 8 bases lying between them. CDR3: CASGWRNTEAFF. The CDR3 region has the DNA TGTGCCAGCGGTTGGAGGAACACTGAAGCTTTCTTT.

V and J are TRBV28 and TRBJ1-1; D ambiguous. From germline, CDR1 is MDHEN and CDR2 SYDVKM. V was trimmed by 6 bases and J by 8 bases, leaving 22 bases between them. There are 15 residues in the CDR3. CDR3 in amino acids: CASRVGGGPSSEAFF. The DNA of the CDR3 is TGTGCCAGCAGGGTCGGCGGAGGCCCTTCATCAGAAGCTTTCTTT.

This clone came up once. The chain couples TRBV7-9 to TRBJ2-3, with 7 nucleotides matching TRBD2. Germline lookup yields CDR1 SEHNR and CDR2 FQNEAQ (reference sequence). Germline trimming cut 1 base from V and 2 bases from J; bases unmatched to any gene: 3. The CDR3 is 15 residues long. CDR3 nucleotides: TGTGCCAGCAGCTTAGAGGGAGGGGTCACAGATACGCAGTATTTT. It codes for CASSLEGGVTDTQYF.

The chain links TRBV6-1 to TRBJ2-7; TRBD1 matches 8 bases. Germline CDR1 reads MNHNS; CDR2 reads SASEGT. J lost 3 bases, V lost 5 bases, and 6 bases had no gene match. CDR3 size: 14 residues. CDR3 region: CASSSGQAIYEQYF. The CDR3 coding sequence is TGTGCCAGCAGTTCGGGACAGGCTATCTACGAGCAGTACTTC.

The chain joins TRBV9 to TRBJ1-5, with D uncertain. This CDR3 has 14 amino acids. The V and J ends lost 0 bases and 9 bases respectively, with 13 bases between them. Per the germline V gene, CDR1 is SGDLS and CDR2 is YYNGEE. The CDR3 DNA is TGTGCCAGCAGCGTAGGAAGTGGCGAGGCGCCCCAGCATTTT. This gives the protein CASSVGSGEAPQHF.

In this sample, this clone turned up a few times. Here the CDR3 DNA reads TGTGCCAGCAGCTCCGATCCGACTAGCAGCCACGAGCAGTACTTC. This gives the protein CASSSDPTSSHEQYF. The J gene is TRBJ2-5, the V gene TRBV7-9, with TRBD2 identical over 7 bases. The better agreement between TRBJ2-7 and the DNA end casts doubt on the J call. The CDR3 contains 15 residues. Germline values: CDR1 SEHNR, CDR2 FQNEAQ (reference sequence).

The genes are TRBV6-1 and TRBJ1-5, with D unclear. This CDR3 has 15 amino acids. V gave up 7 bases and J gave up 2 bases, with 15 bases separating them. Germline CDR1 reads MNHNS; CDR2 reads SASEGT. The CDR3 here is CASNPDVRGNQPQHF. The CDR3 coding sequence is TGTGCCAGCAATCCCGACGTACGGGGCAATCAGCCCCAGCATTTT.

The chain employs TRBV11-2 and TRBJ1-3, with D maybe TRBD1 (6 bases). Germline CDR1 and CDR2: SGHAT and FQNNGV. V lost 4 bases and J 3 bases, leaving 16 bases between the germline ends. CDR3 length equals 16 residues. CDR3 region: CASSSSKTGFGNTIYF. Written as DNA, the CDR3 is TGTGCCAGCAGCTCCTCTAAAACAGGGTTTGGAAACACCATATATTTT.

Notes on this clone: The same CDR3 arises from other DNA sequences in this sample as well. The chain links TRBV7-8 to TRBJ1-1, with TRBD1 as a possible D gene (5 bases). The V gene lost 3 bases and the J gene lost 1 base, with 12 bases spanning the gap. The CDR3 covers 15 residues. Per germline, CDR1 SGHVS and CDR2 FQNEAQ. CDR3 region: CASSLWGRENTEAFF. The CDR3 nucleotides are TGTGCCAGCAGCTTGTGGGGACGGGAGAACACTGAAGCTTTCTTT. Combining the CDR3 with reference TRBV7-8 and TRBJ1-1 gives the whole variable domain GAGVSQSPRYKVAKRGQDVALRCDPISGHVSLFWYQQALGQGPEFLTYFQNEAQLDKSGLPSDRFFAERPEGSVSTLKIQRTQQEDSAVYLCASSLWGRENTEAFFGQGTRLTVV.

The J gene is TRBJ2-7, the V gene TRBV14; D call uncertain. The CDR3 is 15 residues long. V lost 0 bases, J lost 5 bases, and 14 bases lay in between. Germline V gene lookup returns CDR1 SGHDN and CDR2 FVKESK. CDR3 amino acids: CASSQESAADHEQYF. Written as DNA, the CDR3 is TGTGCCAGCAGCCAAGAATCTGCGGCAGACCACGAGCAGTACTTC.

This clone has just one count. CDR3 coding DNA: TGTGCCACCCACTCCCGGGGAGTTAGCAATCAGCCCCAGCATTTT. This encodes CATHSRGVSNQPQHF. The chain is built from TRBV19 and TRBJ1-5; D not certain. Trimming removed 10 bases from V and 0 bases from J, with 16 bases in between. This CDR3 comprises 15 residues. Germline V gene sequence: CDR1 LNHDA, CDR2 SQIVND (reference sequence). The variable domain in full, completed from reference TRBV19 and TRBJ1-5, reads DGGITQSPKYLFRKEGQNVTLSCEQNLNHDAMYWYRQDPGQGLRLIYYSQIVNDFQKGDIAEGYSVSREKKESFPLTVTSAQKNPTAFYLCATHSRGVSNQPQHFGDGTRLSIL.

CDR3 nucleotides: TGTGCCAGCAGTGAACGTGCGGCTAGCACAGATACGCAGTATTTT. This encodes CASSERAASTDTQYF. The rearrangement joins TRBV6-4 to TRBJ2-3, with unresolved D. The CDR3 is made up of 15 amino acids. CDR1 is MRHNA and CDR2 is SNTAGT in the germline V gene. V lost 3 bases and J lost 0, with 10 bases in between.

The chain joins TRBV28 to TRBJ1-2; D unclear. V lost 6 bases to trimming and J lost 2 bases, with 10 bases between them. The germline gives CDR1 MDHEN, CDR2 SYDVKM. CDR3 length equals 13 residues. This CDR3 is CASSLPQNYGYTF. CDR3 DNA: TGTGCCAGCAGCCTACCTCAGAACTATGGCTACACCTTC.